The 24 T cell receptor beta chains reported below all come from one sample, sequenced in a study of T-cell reconstitution after alpha-beta-depleted transplantation in children. TCRbeta library preparation incorporated unique molecular identifiers. Using its own MiXCR run on the PCR reads, TCRdb lists one record per CDR3 protein. The sample has some 260,000 distinct CDR3 sequences; more than 20% are singletons. Here the sequenced sample was PBMCs, mostly from graft donor cells, taken 360 days after TCRalphabeta/CD19-depleted stem cell transplant. Receptors were obtained from a female patient aged 2-9 years who had a stem cell transplant for congenital amegakaryocytic thrombocytopenia, so the T cells may come from the graft donor.

This clonotype came up a few times. CDR3 in DNA: TGCGCCAGCAGCCCAGGGGAAGGTGGAAACACCATATATTTT. It specifies CASSPGEGGNTIYF. V is TRBV5-1 and J is TRBJ1-3; D may be TRBD1 (6 bases). The V end was cut by 4 bases, the J end by 3 bases, with 11 bases between. Germline V CDR1 and CDR2: SGHRS, YFSETQ. The CDR3 consists of 14 residues.

This clonotype was observed a handful of times. This chain links TRBV28 with TRBJ2-3; TRBD1 might be the D (5 bases). This CDR3 has 13 amino acids. CDR1 and CDR2 from the germline V gene are MDHEN and SYDVKM. Trimming took 10 bases from V and 6 from J, leaving 17 bases between them. The CDR3 loop reads CATRTPLGDTQYF. The CDR3 coding sequence is TGTGCCACCAGGACACCACTGGGGGATACGCAGTATTTT.

For this clonotype: Because it lacks the conserved phenylalanine or tryptophan at the end, this CDR3 is likely a read error. The rearrangement joins TRBV5-1 to TRBJ2-1; D is possibly TRBD1 (6 bases). CDR3 size: 15 residues. Germline CDR1 SGHRS, CDR2 YFSETQ. The V and J ends lost 0 bases and 2 bases respectively, with 9 bases between them. CDR3 bases: TGCGCCAGCAGCTTGGCTCAGGGGCCCTACAATGAGCAGTTCTCC. Protein sequence: CASSLAQGPYNEQFS.

This clonotype was counted at least ten times. The chain has TRBV5-1 and TRBJ2-3; D unclear. Germline CDR1 and CDR2: SGHRS and YFSETQ. The CDR3 extends over 16 amino acids. V lost 1 base and J lost 1, with 13 bases in between. Here the CDR3 DNA reads TGCGCCAGCAGCTTGAATGGGCGTGGGGGCACAGATACGCAGTATTTT. It codes for CASSLNGRGGTDTQYF.

The gene calls are TRBV20-1 and TRBJ2-3; TRBD2 matches at 7 bases. V trimming: 8 bases; J trimming: 1 base; junction bases outside the gene matches: 12. The germline gives CDR1 DFQATT, CDR2 SNEGSKA (reference sequence). The CDR3 is made up of 15 amino acids. The CDR3 bases are TGCAGTTTCTGGGGCGGGGGTCTGGGCACAGATACGCAGTATTTT. Encoded protein: CSFWGGGLGTDTQYF.

This chain connects TRBV3-1 to TRBJ2-7; no clear D gene. Germline V gene lookup returns CDR1 LGHDT and CDR2 YNNKEL (reference sequence). Trimming removed 2 bases from V and 2 bases from J, with 13 bases in between. This CDR3 contains 15 residues. The CDR3 loop is CASSQSVATPYEQYF. The DNA of the CDR3 is TGTGCCAGCAGCCAATCAGTTGCTACGCCCTACGAGCAGTACTTC.

This clonotype came up a few times. The chain links TRBV11-2 to TRBJ1-1; no firm D call. CDR1 is SGHAT and CDR2 is FQNNGV in the germline V gene. V was shortened by 3 bases and J by 3 bases, with 11 bases between the two germline ends. The CDR3 spans 14 residues. Here the CDR3 DNA reads TGTGCCAGCAGCTTGACCGGAGGGTACACTGAAGCTTTCTTT. This encodes CASSLTGGYTEAFF.

This clonotype appeared a few times. The chain carries TRBV15 and TRBJ2-7; the D gene is possibly TRBD2 (5 bases). Germline V gene lookup returns CDR1 LNHNV and CDR2 YYDKDF (reference sequence). Trimming shortened V by 1 base and J by 2 bases, and 15 bases separated the two germline ends. CDR3 length: 16 residues. The CDR3 DNA sequence: TGTGCCACCAGCAGAGGCGGAGGTCGGGGTGCCTACGAGCAGTACTTC. Its protein product is CATSRGGGRGAYEQYF.

This clonotype was detected only a few times. The chain couples TRBV7-9 to TRBJ1-1, with D uncertain. Germline CDR1 SEHNR, CDR2 FQNEAQ (reference sequence). The CDR3 runs to 15 residues. With 7 bases removed from V and 1 base from J, the gap between germline ends came to 16 bases. CDR3 residues: CASTDPRAPNTEAFF. Here the CDR3 DNA reads TGTGCCAGCACCGACCCGAGGGCCCCGAACACTGAAGCTTTCTTT.

The chain joins TRBV20-1 to TRBJ1-5; D gene ambiguous. CDR3 length: 14 amino acids. CDR1 is DFQATT and CDR2 is SNEGSKA in the germline V gene (reference sequence). Trimming pared 3 bases from V and 0 bases from J, leaving 9 bases between. CDR3 region: CSASGRNSNQPQHF. The CDR3 nucleotides are TGCAGTGCTAGCGGGAGGAATAGCAATCAGCCCCAGCATTTT.

This clonotype appeared a few times. The chain links TRBV4-1 to TRBJ1-4; D is ambiguous. V shed 3 bases and J shed 7 bases, with 12 bases lying between them. Germline V CDR1 and CDR2: MGHRA, YSYEKL. This CDR3 spans 14 amino acids. CDR3 nucleotides: TGCGCCAGCAGCCACGAAGTGCGGATTGAAAAACTGTTTTTT. This translates into CASSHEVRIEKLFF.

This clonotype was seen a handful of times. At one of its ends the junction is not consistent with the germline gene, which may arise from a read error. The V and J genes are TRBV5-1 and TRBJ2-7, with a possible D match to TRBD2 (6 bases). The germline gives CDR1 SGHRS, CDR2 YFSETQ. This CDR3 comprises 14 residues. CDR3 coding DNA: TGCGCCAGCAGCTTTGGTTGGGGGGACCGAGCTTTGCACTTC. Translation: CASSFGWGDRALHF.

The chain links TRBV9 to TRBJ2-7; TRBD1 aligns across 9 bases. J gave up 3 bases and V 0 bases, and 7 bases lay outside the gene matches. Germline lookup yields CDR1 SGDLS and CDR2 YYNGEE. The CDR3 covers 16 residues. The CDR3 DNA reads as TGTGCCAGCAGCGTAGAGGGGACAGGGAAAAGCTACGAGCAGTACTTC. It codes for CASSVEGTGKSYEQYF.

This chain connects TRBV7-6 to TRBJ2-5; the D is unclear. CDR1 is SGHVS and CDR2 is FNYEAQ in the germline V gene. CDR3 length: 12 residues. The V end was cut by 1 base, the J end by 7 bases, with 7 bases between. CDR3 amino acids: CASSLEVGTQYF. The CDR3 coding sequence is TGTGCCAGCAGCTTAGAGGTTGGGACCCAGTACTTC.

This clonotype has more than one count but fewer than ten. The rearrangement links TRBV12-3 or TRBV12-4 to TRBJ2-2; 7 bases fit TRBD1. J lost 4 bases, V lost 2 bases, and 4 bases had no gene match. The CDR3 is made up of 15 amino acids. CDR3 sequence (DNA): TGTGCCAGCAGTTTACCTGCAGGGGGCACCGGGGAGCTGTTTTTT. This encodes CASSLPAGGTGELFF.

The CDR3 sequence is CASSPGLAGTGELFF. The CDR3 DNA reads TGTGCCAGCAGTCCGGGACTAGCGGGGACCGGGGAGCTGTTTTTT. This chain links TRBV12-3 or TRBV12-4 with TRBJ2-2; 13 nucleotides match TRBD2. After removal of 5 bases from V and 5 bases from J, the junction contained 2 bases not matched to a gene. This CDR3 is built from 15 residues.

The rearrangement uses TRBV27 and TRBJ1-2; 8 nucleotides match TRBD1. The germline gives CDR1 MNHEY, CDR2 SMNVEV (reference sequence). Trimming removed 5 bases from V and 6 bases from J; junction bases left unmatched: 17. The CDR3 contains 17 residues. DNA of the CDR3: TGTGCCAGCAGTCCCCAAGGATGGGACAGGTTGATTGATGGCTACACCTTC. This codes for CASSPQGWDRLIDGYTF.

The sample holds a few counts of this clonotype. CDR3 amino acids: CASSYSTSGLSDEQFF. CDR3 DNA sequence: TGTGCCAGCAGTTACTCGACTAGCGGTCTTTCGGATGAGCAGTTCTTC. The chain employs TRBV6-5 and TRBJ2-1, with TRBD2 identical over 9 bases. The trim removed 0 bases at V and 8 bases at J, leaving 8 bases unmatched. CDR3 length: 16 amino acids. Germline V gene lookup returns CDR1 MNHEY and CDR2 SVGAGI.

Notes on this clonotype: Germline and junction disagree at one end, which may indicate a read error. The chain carries TRBV11-2 and TRBJ2-5; D not resolved. The germline CDR1 and CDR2 sequences are SGHAT and FQNNGV. The CDR3 has 18 residues. The CDR3 DNA is TGTGCCAGCAGCCCGCGGAGTTTCCGGACCCACAATAGAGAGACCCATTACTTC. Translation gives CASSPRSFRTHNRETHYF.

In its sample, this clonotype was seen a few times. The V call is TRBV7-3, the J call TRBJ2-5; 8 bases map to TRBD2. The CDR3 has 13 amino acids. V trimming: 5 bases; J trimming: 4 bases; junction bases outside the gene matches: 3. Germline V gene data show CDR1 as SGHTA and CDR2 as FQGTGA. The CDR3 loop reads CASSPGLGETQYF. Written as DNA, the CDR3 is TGTGCCAGCAGCCCGGGACTAGGAGAGACCCAGTACTTC. The full variable domain, in which reference TRBV7-3 and TRBJ2-5 provide the parts outside the CDR3, is GAGVSQTPSNKVTEKGKYVELRCDPISGHTALYWYRQSLGQGPEFLIYFQGTGAADDSGLPNDRFFAVRPEGSVSTLKIQRTERGDSAVYLCASSPGLGETQYFGPGTRLLVL.

The chain employs TRBV4-3 and TRBJ2-1; 10 bases fit TRBD2. Germline lookup yields CDR1 LGHNA and CDR2 YSLEER. Trimming cost V 1 base and J 9 bases; bases outside gene matches: 9. This CDR3 comprises 16 residues. This CDR3 is CASSQARTSGRGEQFF. In DNA, the CDR3 is TGCGCCAGCAGCCAAGCGCGGACTAGCGGAAGGGGTGAGCAGTTCTTC.

The chain combines TRBV5-6 with TRBJ1-2; no clear D gene. Trimming removed 3 bases at V and 8 bases at J, with 14 bases between. The CDR3 extends over 13 amino acids. Germline CDR1 reads SGHDT; CDR2 reads YYEEEE. CDR3 protein: CASSSTNVGGYTF. The DNA for the CDR3 is TGTGCCAGCAGCTCGACCAACGTGGGGGGCTACACCTTC.

The chain links TRBV27 to TRBJ1-2, with 10 bases aligning to TRBD1. The germline V gene has CDR1 MNHEY and CDR2 SMNVEV (reference sequence). CDR3 length: 17 amino acids. The V and J ends lost 6 bases and 0 bases, in that order; junction bases with no gene match: 10. In DNA form, the CDR3 reads TGTGCCAGCAGGACCCAGGGACAGGGGTTTACTAACTATGGCTACACCTTC. Protein product: CASRTQGQGFTNYGYTF.

This clonotype was counted only a few times. The V call is TRBV7-2, the J call TRBJ2-5; D might be TRBD2 (6 bases). The CDR3 contains 14 residues. The V and J ends lost 1 base and 6 bases respectively, with 12 bases between them. CDR1 is SGHTA and CDR2 is FQGNSA in the germline V gene. CDR3 amino acids: CASSLGGTEKTQYF. The CDR3 coding sequence is TGTGCCAGCAGCTTAGGCGGGACGGAAAAGACCCAGTACTTC.